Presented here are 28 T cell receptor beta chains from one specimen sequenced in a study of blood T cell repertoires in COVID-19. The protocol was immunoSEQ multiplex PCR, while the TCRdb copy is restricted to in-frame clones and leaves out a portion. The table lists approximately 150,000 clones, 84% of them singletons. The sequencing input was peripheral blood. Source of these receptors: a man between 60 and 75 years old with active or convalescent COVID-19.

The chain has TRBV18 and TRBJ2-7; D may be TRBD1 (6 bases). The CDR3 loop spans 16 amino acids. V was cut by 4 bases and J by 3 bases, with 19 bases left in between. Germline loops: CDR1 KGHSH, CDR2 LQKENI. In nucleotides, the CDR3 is TGTGCCAGCTCACACCCTACAGGGCAAGTAAGCTACGAGCAGTACTTC. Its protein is CASSHPTGQVSYEQYF.

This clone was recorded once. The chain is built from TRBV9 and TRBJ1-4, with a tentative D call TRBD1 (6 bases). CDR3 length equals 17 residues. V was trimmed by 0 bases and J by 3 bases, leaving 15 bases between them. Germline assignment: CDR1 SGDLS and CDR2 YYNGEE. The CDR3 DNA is TGTGCCAGCAGCGTAGGAGGGGGGGAACGAGCTAATGAAAAACTGTTTTTT. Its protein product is CASSVGGGERANEKLFF.

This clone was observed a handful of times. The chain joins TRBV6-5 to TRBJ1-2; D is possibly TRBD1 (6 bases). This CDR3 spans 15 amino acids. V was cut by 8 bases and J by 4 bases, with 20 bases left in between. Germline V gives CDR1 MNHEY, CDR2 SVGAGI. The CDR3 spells CASVKTRGSGYGYTF. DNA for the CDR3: TGTGCCAGCGTAAAAACCAGGGGTTCCGGCTATGGCTACACCTTC.

The CDR3 region has the DNA TGTGCCTGGAGTGTAAGTCGGCGGAACGAAGCTTTCTTT. Translation: CAWSVSRRNEAFF. The rearrangement uses TRBV30 and TRBJ1-1; D unresolved. The germline V gene encodes CDR1 GTSNPN and CDR2 SVGIG (reference sequence). With 0 bases removed from V and 8 bases from J, the gap between germline ends came to 13 bases. The CDR3 extends over 13 amino acids.

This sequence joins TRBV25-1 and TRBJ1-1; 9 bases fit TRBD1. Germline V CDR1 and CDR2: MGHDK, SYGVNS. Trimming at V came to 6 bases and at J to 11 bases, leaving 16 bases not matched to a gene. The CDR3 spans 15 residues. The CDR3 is CASRTRVKQGAEAFF. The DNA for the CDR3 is TGTGCCAGCAGGACCCGGGTAAAACAGGGGGCCGAGGCTTTCTTT.

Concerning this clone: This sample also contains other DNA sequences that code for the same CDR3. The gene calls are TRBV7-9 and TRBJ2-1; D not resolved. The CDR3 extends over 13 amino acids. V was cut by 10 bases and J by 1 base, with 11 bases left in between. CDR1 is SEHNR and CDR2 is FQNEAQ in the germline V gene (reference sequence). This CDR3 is CATQAGSYNEQFF. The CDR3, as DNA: TGTGCCACCCAGGCAGGATCCTACAATGAGCAGTTCTTC.

The CDR3 region is CASSRSGQNGYGYTF. For the CDR3, the DNA is TGTGCCAGCAGTCGATCGGGACAGAATGGGTATGGCTACACCTTC. The V and J genes are TRBV6-6 and TRBJ1-2, with 7 bases lining up with TRBD1. J gave up 5 bases and V 5 bases, and 11 bases lay outside the gene matches. This CDR3 has 15 residues. CDR1 and CDR2 from the germline V gene are MNHNY and SVGAGI (reference sequence).

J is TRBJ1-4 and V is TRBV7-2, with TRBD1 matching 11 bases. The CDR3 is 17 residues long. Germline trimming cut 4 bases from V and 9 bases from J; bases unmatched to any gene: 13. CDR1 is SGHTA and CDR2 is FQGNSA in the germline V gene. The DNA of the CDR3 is TGTGCCAGCAGCTCCCCGGGACAGGGGGTATTTCGGCAAAAACTGTTTTTT. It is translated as CASSSPGQGVFRQKLFF.

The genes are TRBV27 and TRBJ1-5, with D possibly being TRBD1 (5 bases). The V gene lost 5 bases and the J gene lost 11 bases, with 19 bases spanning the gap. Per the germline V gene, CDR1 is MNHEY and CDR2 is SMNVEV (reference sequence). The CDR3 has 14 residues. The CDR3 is CASSPRWDYHAQHF. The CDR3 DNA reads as TGTGCCAGCAGTCCCCGCTGGGACTATCACGCCCAGCATTTT.

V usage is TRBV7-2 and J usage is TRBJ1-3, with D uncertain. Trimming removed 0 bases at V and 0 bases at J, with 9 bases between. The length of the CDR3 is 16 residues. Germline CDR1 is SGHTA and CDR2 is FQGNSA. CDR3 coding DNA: TGTGCCAGCAGCTTAGCCGAAGGGAGCTCTGGAAACACCATATATTTT. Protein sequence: CASSLAEGSSGNTIYF.

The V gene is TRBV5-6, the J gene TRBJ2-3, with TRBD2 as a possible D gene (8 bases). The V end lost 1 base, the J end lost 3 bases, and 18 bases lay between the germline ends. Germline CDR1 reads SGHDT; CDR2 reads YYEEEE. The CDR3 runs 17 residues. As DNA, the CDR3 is TGTGCCAGCAGCTTGAAGGGGGCTAGCGGGTTGACAGATACGCAGTATTTT. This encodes CASSLKGASGLTDTQYF.

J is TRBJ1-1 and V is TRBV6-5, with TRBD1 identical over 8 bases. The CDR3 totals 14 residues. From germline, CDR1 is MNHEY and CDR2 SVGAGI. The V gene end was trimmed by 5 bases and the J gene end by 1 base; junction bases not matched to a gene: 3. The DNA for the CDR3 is TGTGCCAGCAGTCCCGGGACAGGGAACACTGAAGCTTTCTTT. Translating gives CASSPGTGNTEAFF.

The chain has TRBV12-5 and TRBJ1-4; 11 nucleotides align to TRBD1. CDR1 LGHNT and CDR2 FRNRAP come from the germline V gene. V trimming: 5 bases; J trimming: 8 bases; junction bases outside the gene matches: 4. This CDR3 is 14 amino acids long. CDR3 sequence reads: CASGTDRGREKLFF. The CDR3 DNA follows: TGTGCTAGTGGTACGGACAGGGGGCGAGAAAAACTGTTTTTT.

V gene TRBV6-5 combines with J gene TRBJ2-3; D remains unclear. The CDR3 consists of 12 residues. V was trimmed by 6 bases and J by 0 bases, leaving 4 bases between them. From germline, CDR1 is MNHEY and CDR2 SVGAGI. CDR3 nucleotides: TGTGCCAGCAGGTCGAGCACAGATACGCAGTATTTT. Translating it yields CASRSSTDTQYF.

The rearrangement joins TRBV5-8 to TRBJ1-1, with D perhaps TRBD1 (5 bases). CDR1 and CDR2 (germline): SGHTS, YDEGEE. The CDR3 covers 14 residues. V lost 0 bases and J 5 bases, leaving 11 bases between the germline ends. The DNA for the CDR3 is TGTGCCAGCAGCTTGGGACAGCCCCGGACTGAAGCTTTCTTT. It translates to CASSLGQPRTEAFF.

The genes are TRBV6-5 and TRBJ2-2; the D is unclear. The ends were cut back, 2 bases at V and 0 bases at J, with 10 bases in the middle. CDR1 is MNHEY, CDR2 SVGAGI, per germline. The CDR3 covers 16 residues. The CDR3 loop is CASSYVRSPNTGELFF. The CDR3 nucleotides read TGTGCCAGCAGTTACGTTAGATCCCCGAACACCGGGGAGCTGTTTTTT.

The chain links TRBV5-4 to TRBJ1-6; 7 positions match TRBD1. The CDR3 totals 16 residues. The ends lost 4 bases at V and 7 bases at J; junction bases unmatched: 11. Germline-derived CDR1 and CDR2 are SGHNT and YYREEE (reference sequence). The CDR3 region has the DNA TGTGCCAGCAGCCCCACAGGGGTTGGACCCAATTCACCCCTCCACTTT. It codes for CASSPTGVGPNSPLHF.

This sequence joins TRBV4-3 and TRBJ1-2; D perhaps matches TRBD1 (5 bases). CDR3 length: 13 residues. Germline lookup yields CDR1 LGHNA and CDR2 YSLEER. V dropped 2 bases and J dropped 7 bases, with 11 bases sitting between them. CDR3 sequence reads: CASSQSRQGGYTF. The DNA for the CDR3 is TGCGCCAGCAGCCAATCCAGGCAGGGTGGCTACACCTTC.

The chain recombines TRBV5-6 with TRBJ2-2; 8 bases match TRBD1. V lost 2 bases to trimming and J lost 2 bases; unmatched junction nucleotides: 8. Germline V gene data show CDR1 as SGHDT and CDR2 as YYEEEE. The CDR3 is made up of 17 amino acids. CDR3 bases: TGTGCCAGCAGCTTCTCCCGACAGGGGCATAACACCGGGGAGCTGTTTTTT. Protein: CASSFSRQGHNTGELFF. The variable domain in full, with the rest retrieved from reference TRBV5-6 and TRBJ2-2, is DAGVTQSPTHLIKTRGQQVTLRCSPKSGHDTVSWYQQALGQGPQFIFQYYEEEERQRGNFPDRFSGHQFPNYSSELNVNALLLGDSALYLCASSFSRQGHNTGELFFGEGSRLTVL.

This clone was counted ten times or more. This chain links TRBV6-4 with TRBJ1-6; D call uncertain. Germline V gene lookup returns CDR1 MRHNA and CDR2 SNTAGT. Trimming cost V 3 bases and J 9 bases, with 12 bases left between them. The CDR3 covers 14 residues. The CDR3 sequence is CASSEVPAGSPLHF. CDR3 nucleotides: TGTGCCAGCAGTGAAGTCCCTGCGGGTTCACCCCTCCACTTT.

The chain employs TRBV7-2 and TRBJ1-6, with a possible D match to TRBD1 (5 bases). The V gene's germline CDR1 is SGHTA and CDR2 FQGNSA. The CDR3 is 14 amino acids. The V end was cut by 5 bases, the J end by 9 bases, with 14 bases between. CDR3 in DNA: TGTGCCAGCAGCCCCGGTGCCGGGGGTTCACCCCTCCACTTT. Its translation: CASSPGAGGSPLHF.

CDR3 nucleotide sequence: TGTGCCAGCAGCTTCGCCAGGAACACCGGGGAGCTGTTTTTT. Protein: CASSFARNTGELFF. The genes are TRBV7-2 and TRBJ2-2; D is unresolved. Germline-derived CDR1 and CDR2 are SGHTA and FQGNSA. This CDR3 is built from 14 residues. Deletions cut 3 bases from V and 1 base from J, with 6 bases between.

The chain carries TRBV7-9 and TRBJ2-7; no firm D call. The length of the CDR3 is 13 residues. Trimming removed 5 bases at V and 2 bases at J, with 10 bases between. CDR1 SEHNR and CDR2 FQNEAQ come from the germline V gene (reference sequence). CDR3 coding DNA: TGTGCCAGCAGCCCCCCCCGTGCCTACGAGCAGTACTTC. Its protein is CASSPPRAYEQYF.

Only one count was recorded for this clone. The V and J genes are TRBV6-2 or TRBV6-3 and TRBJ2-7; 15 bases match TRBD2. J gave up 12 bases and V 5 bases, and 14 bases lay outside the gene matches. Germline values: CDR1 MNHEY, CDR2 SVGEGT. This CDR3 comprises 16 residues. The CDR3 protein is CASSNPSGLAGGPLYV. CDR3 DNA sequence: TGTGCCAGCAGTAACCCTAGCGGACTAGCGGGAGGGCCGCTGTACGTC.

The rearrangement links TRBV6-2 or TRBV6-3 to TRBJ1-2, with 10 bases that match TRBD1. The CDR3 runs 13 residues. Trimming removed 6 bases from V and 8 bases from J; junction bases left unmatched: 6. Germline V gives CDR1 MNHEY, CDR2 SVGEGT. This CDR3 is CASSRDRGEGYTF. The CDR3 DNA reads TGTGCCAGCAGCAGGGACAGGGGTGAAGGCTACACCTTC.

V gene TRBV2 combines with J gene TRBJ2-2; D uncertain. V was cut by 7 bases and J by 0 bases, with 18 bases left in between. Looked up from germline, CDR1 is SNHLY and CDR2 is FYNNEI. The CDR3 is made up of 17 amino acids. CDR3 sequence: CASIPTFTEANTGELFF. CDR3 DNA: TGTGCCAGCATCCCGACATTCACAGAAGCGAACACCGGGGAGCTGTTTTTT.

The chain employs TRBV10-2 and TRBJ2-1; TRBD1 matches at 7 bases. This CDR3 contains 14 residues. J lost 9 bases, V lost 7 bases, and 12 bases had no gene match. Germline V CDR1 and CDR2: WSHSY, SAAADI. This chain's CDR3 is CASIGRGPLSEQFF. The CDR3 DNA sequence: TGCGCCAGCATCGGAAGGGGGCCGCTTAGTGAGCAGTTCTTC.

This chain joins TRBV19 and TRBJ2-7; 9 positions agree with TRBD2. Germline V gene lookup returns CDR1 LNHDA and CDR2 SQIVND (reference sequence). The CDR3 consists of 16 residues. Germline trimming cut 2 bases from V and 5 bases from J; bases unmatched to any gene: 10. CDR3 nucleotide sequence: TGTGCCAGTAGTATAACGGCCCTAGCGGGAATCGACGAGCAGTACGTC. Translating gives CASSITALAGIDEQYV.